This is a list of T cell receptor beta chains from one sample in a study of blood T cells in healthy people across ages. A single record per CDR3 protein comes from TCRdb applying MiXCR to the 5' RACE reads. In the table there are more than 900,000 distinct CDR3 sequences, around 25% of which are singletons. These data were also filed under a second study, of T cells of mothers and their children.

Sequenced material: blood. These TCRs come from a girl under 10 years old in good health. The CDR3 runs from the conserved cysteine through the conserved F or W. The order of the fields is J gene, D gene, clone size, V gene, CDR3 protein, CDR3 DNA. D genes are given only for firm matches. Rows give clone size only sometimes, using once, few, many, or a class for an expanded clone.

J: TRBJ2-1
D: TRBD2
size: NA
V: TRBV3-1
CDR3: CASSTRTSLDEQFF
DNA: TGTGCCAGCAGCACCCGGACTAGCCTAGATGAGCAGTTCTTC

J: TRBJ2-7
D: TRBD1
size: NA
V: TRBV29-1
CDR3: CSAEGETGGGEQYF
DNA: TGCAGCGCTGAGGGGGAGACAGGGGGGGGCGAGCAGTACTTC

J: TRBJ2-6
D: NA
size: few
V: TRBV7-2
CDR3: CASSFWASGANVLTF
DNA: TGTGCCAGCAGCTTCTGGGCCTCTGGGGCCAACGTCCTGACTTTC

J: TRBJ1-2
D: NA
size: NA
V: TRBV5-6
CDR3: CASSLAAGGVYGYTF
DNA: TGTGCCAGCAGCTTGGCTGCGGGGGGCGTCTATGGCTACACCTTC

J: TRBJ1-2
D: NA
size: NA
V: TRBV6-1
CDR3: CASSEETHSNYGYTF
DNA: TGTGCCAGCAGCGAGGAGACCCATTCTAACTATGGCTACACCTTC

J: TRBJ2-7
D: NA
size: NA
V: TRBV4-1
CDR3: CASSQGPGDGKNEQYF
DNA: TGCGCCAGCAGCCAAGGTCCCGGGGATGGTAAGAACGAGCAGTACTTC

J: TRBJ2-6
D: NA
size: few
V: TRBV7-2
CDR3: CASSLGPASGANVLTF
DNA: TGTGCCAGCAGCTTAGGTCCAGCGTCTGGGGCCAACGTCCTGACTTTC

J: TRBJ1-1
D: NA
size: few
V: TRBV11-2
CDR3: CASSLVGGREAFF
DNA: TGTGCCAGCAGCTTAGTAGGGGGTCGCGAAGCTTTCTTT

J: TRBJ2-2
D: TRBD2
size: NA
V: TRBV6-2/TRBV6-3
CDR3: CASSYSKREGRTGELFF
DNA: TGTGCCAGCAGTTATTCAAAGCGGGAGGGCCGTACCGGGGAGCTGTTTTTT

J: TRBJ1-5
D: TRBD1
size: NA
V: TRBV12-3/TRBV12-4
CDR3: CASRRGLGNQPQHF
DNA: TGTGCCAGCAGGAGGGGGCTTGGCAATCAGCCCCAGCATTTT

J: TRBJ2-1
D: NA
size: NA
V: TRBV9
CDR3: CASSAYPGRGGNEQFF
DNA: TGTGCCAGCAGCGCTTACCCGGGACGTGGAGGGAATGAGCAGTTCTTC

J: TRBJ1-1
D: NA
size: NA
V: TRBV27
CDR3: CASSSSWGPEAFF
DNA: TGTGCCAGCAGTTCATCGTGGGGTCCTGAAGCTTTCTTT

J: TRBJ1-1
D: NA
size: NA
V: TRBV2
CDR3: CTSGFSEMNTEAFF
DNA: TGTACCAGCGGGTTTTCCGAAATGAACACTGAAGCTTTCTTT

J: TRBJ2-3
D: TRBD2
size: few
V: TRBV7-3
CDR3: CASSRGLAGGTDTQYF
DNA: TGTGCCAGCAGCCGTGGACTAGCGGGGGGCACAGATACGCAGTATTTT

J: TRBJ1-4
D: TRBD1
size: few
V: TRBV5-1
CDR3: CASSRGTATLNEKLFF
DNA: TGCGCCAGCAGCCGTGGGACAGCGACCCTCAATGAAAAACTGTTTTTT

J: TRBJ1-5
D: NA
size: few
V: TRBV12-3/TRBV12-4
CDR3: CASSISGAQPQHF
DNA: TGTGCCAGCAGCATCTCAGGGGCCCAGCCCCAGCATTTT

J: TRBJ2-7
D: NA
size: NA
V: TRBV4-3
CDR3: CASSQDRDLSYEQYF
DNA: TGCGCCAGCAGCCAAGACAGGGACCTCTCCTACGAGCAGTACTTC

J: TRBJ2-5
D: TRBD1
size: NA
V: TRBV6-6
CDR3: CASSYSRGGGETQYF
DNA: TGTGCCAGCAGTTACTCGAGAGGGGGCGGGGAGACCCAGTACTTC

J: TRBJ2-5
D: TRBD2
size: few
V: TRBV28
CDR3: CASSWGLAGPQETQYF
DNA: TGTGCCAGCAGTTGGGGACTAGCGGGACCCCAAGAGACCCAGTACTTC

J: TRBJ2-3
D: NA
size: NA
V: TRBV4-3
CDR3: CASSQGYADTQYF
DNA: TGCGCCAGCAGCCAAGGGTACGCAGATACGCAGTATTTT

J: TRBJ2-1
D: TRBD2
size: few
V: TRBV7-9
CDR3: CASSPVGLAGEVEQFF
DNA: TGTGCCAGCAGTCCAGTGGGACTAGCGGGAGAGGTTGAGCAGTTCTTC

J: TRBJ2-3
D: NA
size: few
V: TRBV20-1
CDR3: CSVQGANTDTQYF
DNA: TGCAGTGTGCAGGGCGCGAACACAGATACGCAGTATTTT

J: TRBJ2-7
D: TRBD2
size: many
V: TRBV20-1
CDR3: CSARDAIGGRDYEQYF
DNA: TGCAGTGCTAGAGACGCTATCGGCGGGAGGGACTACGAGCAGTACTTC

J: TRBJ2-7
D: TRBD2
size: NA
V: TRBV7-9
CDR3: CASSRLAGGEQYF
DNA: TGTGCCAGCAGCAGACTAGCGGGAGGCGAGCAGTACTTC

J: TRBJ2-2
D: TRBD1
size: few
V: TRBV5-1
CDR3: CASSLRTGVVGELFF
DNA: TGCGCCAGCAGCTTGCGGACAGGGGTCGTCGGGGAGCTGTTTTTT

J: TRBJ1-1
D: NA
size: NA
V: TRBV12-3/TRBV12-4
CDR3: CASSLGTWNTGAFF
DNA: TGTGCCAGCAGTCTCGGGACCTGGAACACTGGAGCTTTCTTT

J: TRBJ2-7
D: NA
size: NA
V: TRBV20-1
CDR3: CSARATTYEQYF
DNA: TGCAGTGCTAGAGCGACAACCTACGAGCAGTACTTC

J: TRBJ2-5
D: NA
size: NA
V: TRBV5-1
CDR3: CASRRPMEIEQYF
DNA: TGCGCCAGCAGGCGACCTATGGAAATTGAGCAGTACTTC

J: TRBJ1-3
D: NA
size: few
V: TRBV20-1
CDR3: CSARSRADGNTIYF
DNA: TGCAGTGCTAGATCGAGGGCCGACGGAAACACCATATATTTT

J: TRBJ2-7
D: NA
size: NA
V: TRBV25-1
CDR3: CASSESGDYSYEQYF
DNA: TGTGCCAGCAGTGAATCAGGGGACTACTCCTACGAGCAGTACTTC

J: TRBJ2-7
D: TRBD1
size: NA
V: TRBV7-7
CDR3: CASSPGTEAPYEQYF
DNA: TGTGCTAGCAGCCCCGGGACAGAGGCTCCCTACGAGCAGTACTTC

J: TRBJ2-1
D: NA
size: few
V: TRBV28
CDR3: CASSPRLPNEQFF
DNA: TGTGCCAGCAGTCCCCGACTCCCAAATGAGCAGTTCTTC

J: TRBJ2-7
D: NA
size: NA
V: TRBV4-1
CDR3: CASSQERGGINSYEQYF
DNA: TGCGCCAGCAGCCAAGAAAGGGGCGGGATAAACTCCTACGAGCAGTACTTC

J: TRBJ2-5
D: TRBD1
size: NA
V: TRBV20-1
CDR3: CSASPYPGQQETQYF
DNA: TGCAGTGCTAGTCCCTACCCGGGACAGCAAGAGACCCAGTACTTC

J: TRBJ2-5
D: TRBD1
size: once
V: TRBV25-1
CDR3: CASRNRDREGETQYF
DNA: TGTGCCAGCAGGAACCGGGACAGGGAGGGGGAGACCCAGTACTTC

J: TRBJ1-2
D: NA
size: NA
V: TRBV20-1
CDR3: CSARGMSGYTF
DNA: TGCAGTGCTAGGGGAATGAGTGGCTACACCTTC

J: TRBJ2-3
D: NA
size: NA
V: TRBV7-2
CDR3: CASSYSVSTDTQYF
DNA: TGTGCCAGCAGCTATAGCGTAAGCACAGATACGCAGTATTTT

J: TRBJ1-1
D: NA
size: NA
V: TRBV6-4
CDR3: CASSDQAKAFF
DNA: TGTGCCAGCAGTGATCAAGCGAAAGCTTTCTTT

J: TRBJ2-7
D: NA
size: few
V: TRBV20-1
CDR3: CNASGLTYEQYF
DNA: TGCAATGCTAGTGGGCTAACCTACGAGCAGTACTTC

J: TRBJ2-7
D: NA
size: few
V: TRBV3-1
CDR3: CASSPWGAIYEQYF
DNA: TGTGCCAGCAGCCCCTGGGGGGCAATCTACGAGCAGTACTTC

J: TRBJ2-1
D: TRBD1
size: NA
V: TRBV7-2
CDR3: CASSVGTGLFDEQFF
DNA: TGTGCCAGCAGCGTGGGGACAGGGCTTTTCGATGAGCAGTTCTTC

J: TRBJ2-5
D: TRBD1
size: few
V: TRBV7-9
CDR3: CASGKQGSPEQYF
DNA: TGTGCCAGCGGGAAACAGGGGAGTCCGGAGCAGTACTTC

J: TRBJ2-1
D: NA
size: NA
V: TRBV19
CDR3: CASNSGGGAEQFF
DNA: TGTGCCAGTAACTCTGGCGGGGGCGCTGAGCAGTTCTTC

J: TRBJ2-1
D: TRBD2
size: NA
V: TRBV29-1
CDR3: CSAVVPSGGSYNEQFF
DNA: TGCAGTGCAGTGGTACCTAGCGGGGGATCCTACAATGAGCAGTTCTTC

J: TRBJ2-3
D: NA
size: NA
V: TRBV13
CDR3: CASSLPGGGSTDTQYF
DNA: TGTGCCAGCAGCTTACCGGGGGGCGGGAGCACAGATACGCAGTATTTT

J: TRBJ2-7
D: NA
size: few
V: TRBV5-1
CDR3: CASSTTTGLFLNEQYF
DNA: TGCGCCAGCAGCACTACAACCGGCCTATTCCTCAACGAGCAGTACTTC

J: TRBJ2-7
D: TRBD1
size: NA
V: TRBV7-2
CDR3: CASSPGGGQGYEQYF
DNA: TGTGCCAGCAGCCCCGGAGGTGGACAGGGGTACGAGCAGTACTTC

J: TRBJ2-1
D: TRBD2
size: few
V: TRBV7-2
CDR3: CASRTGTSGGNEQFF
DNA: TGTGCCAGCAGAACGGGGACTAGCGGGGGTAATGAGCAGTTCTTC

J: TRBJ2-2
D: TRBD1
size: many
V: TRBV5-5
CDR3: CASSLGQGAGELFF
DNA: TGTGCCAGCAGCTTGGGACAGGGGGCCGGGGAGCTGTTTTTT

J: TRBJ2-3
D: TRBD2
size: few
V: TRBV6-1
CDR3: CASSPGVPGLVTDTQYF
DNA: TGTGCCAGCAGTCCCGGGGTGCCGGGACTAGTCACCGATACGCAGTATTTT

J: TRBJ1-1
D: NA
size: few
V: TRBV28
CDR3: CASSFMWSGTEAFF
DNA: TGTGCCAGCAGTTTTATGTGGAGCGGCACTGAAGCTTTCTTT

J: TRBJ2-5
D: TRBD2
size: NA
V: TRBV11-2
CDR3: CASSPRGLAGGQETQYF
DNA: TGTGCCAGCAGCCCACGGGGACTAGCGGGGGGTCAAGAGACCCAGTACTTC

J: TRBJ1-6
D: NA
size: NA
V: TRBV4-1
CDR3: CASSQEGVSPLHF
DNA: TGCGCCAGCAGCCAAGAAGGGGTTTCACCCCTCCACTTT